Presented here are 24 T cell receptor beta chains from one specimen sequenced in a study of blood T cell repertoires in COVID-19. Profiling relied on immunoSEQ multiplex PCR, and the TCRdb table lists in-frame clones only, not all of them. The data hold about 340,000 clones, with roughly 90% observed a single time. The source material was peripheral blood. The source of these receptors is a woman aged 55-75 years with COVID-19, enrolled during active disease.

This clone was observed a single time. V usage is TRBV24-1 and J usage is TRBJ1-1; D is ambiguous. The CDR3 runs to 14 residues. Trimming left V 4 bases short and J 0 bases short, with 8 bases between. In germline, CDR1 is KGHDR, CDR2 SFDVKD. The CDR3 coding sequence is TGTGCCACCAGTGAGGCCAGTTTGAACACTGAAGCTTTCTTT. Protein: CATSEASLNTEAFF.

This chain links TRBV4-2 with TRBJ1-2, with a weak D call TRBD1 (5 bases). Trimming stripped 0 bases from V and 6 bases from J, with 11 bases between. Per the germline V gene, CDR1 is LGHNA and CDR2 is YNFKEQ. CDR3 length equals 14 residues. CDR3 region: CASSQEQGSHGYTF. CDR3 bases: TGTGCCAGCAGCCAAGAGCAGGGCTCGCATGGCTACACCTTC.

This chain uses TRBV5-1 with TRBJ2-1; 8 positions match TRBD2. Germline V gene sequence: CDR1 SGHRS, CDR2 YFSETQ. The CDR3 consists of 17 residues. The J segment lost 3 bases and the V segment lost 3 bases, leaving 11 bases of the junction unmatched. CDR3 bases: TGCGCCAGCAGCTCCCCCGGGGGCGCGGGGGGCTACAATGAGCAGTTCTTC. Its protein is CASSSPGGAGGYNEQFF.

J is TRBJ2-2 and V is TRBV7-6, with 7 bases aligning to TRBD2. CDR3 length: 15 amino acids. The J segment lost 6 bases and the V segment lost 5 bases, leaving 9 bases of the junction unmatched. Germline loops: CDR1 SGHVS, CDR2 FNYEAQ. The chain's CDR3 is CASSPLGGSPGELFF. The CDR3 DNA reads as TGTGCCAGCAGCCCGTTGGGGGGGAGCCCCGGGGAGCTGTTTTTT.

J is TRBJ2-1 and V is TRBV6-6, with 11 bases matching TRBD2. Germline lookup yields CDR1 MNHNY and CDR2 SVGAGI (reference sequence). The V gene end was trimmed by 5 bases and the J gene end by 2 bases; junction bases not matched to a gene: 8. The CDR3 extends over 17 amino acids. This CDR3 is CASSPLAGGSPYNEQFF. CDR3 nucleotides: TGTGCCAGCAGTCCCCTAGCGGGGGGTTCTCCCTACAATGAGCAGTTCTTC.

This chain links TRBV5-1 with TRBJ1-2; 8 bases are a match to TRBD1. The germline gives CDR1 SGHRS, CDR2 YFSETQ. The CDR3 covers 14 residues. V was clipped by 4 bases and J by 3 bases; unmatched bases: 5. The CDR3 bases are TGCGCCAGCAGCCAACAGGGGGTAGACTATGGCTACACCTTC. Protein: CASSQQGVDYGYTF.

V and J are TRBV12-5 and TRBJ2-7; the match to TRBD1 covers 9 bases. This CDR3 has 15 amino acids. The germline V gene has CDR1 LGHNT and CDR2 FRNRAP. V shed 5 bases and J 2 bases; nucleotides not matched to a gene: 7. The CDR3 nucleotides are TGTGCTAGTGGTATCCGGGACAGGGTGACCTACGAGCAGTACTTC. It codes for CASGIRDRVTYEQYF.

This clone has more than one count but fewer than ten. The CDR3 bases are TGTGCCAGCAACCCCTTCGGCGGGGGGGCCGGGGAGCTGTTTTTT. It specifies CASNPFGGGAGELFF. V is TRBV6-6 and J is TRBJ2-2, with 9 bases identical to TRBD2. V lost 7 bases to trimming and J lost 6 bases; unmatched junction nucleotides: 9. The CDR3 covers 15 residues. Germline assignment: CDR1 MNHNY and CDR2 SVGAGI (reference sequence).

V and J are TRBV11-3 and TRBJ1-2, with D perhaps matching TRBD1 (5 bases). The CDR3 spans 14 residues. Germline loops: CDR1 SGHNT, CDR2 YENEEA. Trimming cost V 1 base and J 6 bases, with 12 bases left between them. This CDR3 is CASSLGSQGHGYTF. CDR3 bases: TGTGCCAGCAGCTTAGGATCTCAGGGTCATGGCTACACCTTC. The variable domain in full, completed from reference TRBV11-3 and TRBJ1-2, reads EAGVVQSPRYKIIEKKQPVAFWCNPISGHNTLYWYLQNLGQGPELLIRYENEEAVDDSQLPKDRFSAERLKGVDSTLKIQPAELGDSAVYLCASSLGSQGHGYTFGSGTRLTVV.

V gene TRBV30 combines with J gene TRBJ2-7, with D maybe TRBD2 (6 bases). The CDR3 runs 13 residues. Germline lookup yields CDR1 GTSNPN and CDR2 SVGIG (reference sequence). V was clipped by 5 bases and J by 6 bases, with 17 bases between them. The CDR3 is CAWGLGGGPEQYF. The CDR3 bases are TGTGCCTGGGGTCTGGGGGGTGGGCCCGAGCAGTACTTC.

The chain is built from TRBV9 and TRBJ2-3; 15 nucleotides line up with TRBD2. Trimming at V came to 4 bases and at J to 2 bases, leaving 5 bases not matched to a gene. Germline CDR1 is SGDLS and CDR2 is YYNGEE. There are 17 residues in the CDR3. For the CDR3, the DNA is TGTGCCAGCAGCCGGGGGACTAGCGGGGGGTTCACAGATACGCAGTATTTT. Translation: CASSRGTSGGFTDTQYF.

This chain connects TRBV6-5 to TRBJ1-1; no clear D gene. Trimming removed 3 bases at V and 10 bases at J, with 18 bases between. The length of the CDR3 is 14 residues. Per germline, CDR1 MNHEY and CDR2 SVGAGI. CDR3 nucleotide sequence: TGTGCCAGCAGTTATCGTGGAGCAAAAGATGGAGCTTTCTTT. Translating gives CASSYRGAKDGAFF.

The chain joins TRBV7-2 to TRBJ1-4, with 8 bases fitting TRBD1. The CDR3 is 14 amino acids. V shed 5 bases, J shed 8 bases, and the junction held 7 bases outside the gene matches. From germline, CDR1 is SGHTA and CDR2 FQGNSA. CDR3 sequence reads: CASSLTGGGEKLFF. The DNA for the CDR3 is TGTGCCAGCAGCCTTACAGGGGGAGGCGAAAAACTGTTTTTT.

The chain uses TRBV5-6 and TRBJ2-7, with TRBD1 matching 9 bases. Germline V gene lookup returns CDR1 SGHDT and CDR2 YYEEEE. Losses at the gene ends were 5 bases for V and 3 bases for J; bases not matched to a gene: 15. The CDR3 contains 17 residues. Here the CDR3 DNA reads TGTGCCAGCAGTCCCGAGAAGGACCGGGACAGGGTCTACGAGCAGTACTTC. Translation: CASSPEKDRDRVYEQYF. Supplemented by reference TRBV5-6 and TRBJ2-7, the full variable domain reads DAGVTQSPTHLIKTRGQQVTLRCSPKSGHDTVSWYQQALGQGPQFIFQYYEEEERQRGNFPDRFSGHQFPNYSSELNVNALLLGDSALYLCASSPEKDRDRVYEQYFGPGTRLTVT.

V usage is TRBV11-2 and J usage is TRBJ2-7; no definite D call. Germline V gene lookup returns CDR1 SGHAT and CDR2 FQNNGV. CDR3 length: 11 residues. Between the trimmed V and J ends, which lost 2 bases and 3 bases, there was a span of 2 bases. The CDR3 here is CASSLYYEQYF. CDR3 bases: TGTGCCAGCAGCTTATACTACGAGCAGTACTTC.

This chain connects TRBV6-5 to TRBJ2-3, with D possibly TRBD2 on 6 matching bases. Per the germline V gene, CDR1 is MNHEY and CDR2 is SVGAGI. V lost 4 bases to trimming and J lost 3 bases, with 8 bases between them. CDR3 length: 13 amino acids. The CDR3, as DNA: TGTGCCAGCAGTTTGGAGGGGACAGATACGCAGTATTTT. The encoded protein is CASSLEGTDTQYF.

This sequence joins TRBV5-1 and TRBJ2-3; 8 nucleotides agree with TRBD1. Germline loops: CDR1 SGHRS, CDR2 YFSETQ. The ends lost 4 bases at V and 5 bases at J; junction bases unmatched: 9. CDR3 length equals 15 residues. The CDR3 here is CASSPGSRGQDTQYF. The CDR3 DNA is TGCGCCAGCAGCCCCGGGAGCAGGGGGCAAGATACGCAGTATTTT. Full variable domain (missing parts from reference TRBV5-1 and TRBJ2-3): KAGVTQTPRYLIKTRGQQVTLSCSPISGHRSVSWYQQTPGQGLQFLFEYFSETQRNKGNFPGRFSGRQFSNSRSEMNVSTLELGDSALYLCASSPGSRGQDTQYFGPGTRLTVL.

The chain links TRBV18 to TRBJ1-1; D gene uncertain. CDR3 size: 14 residues. Germline CDR1 reads KGHSH; CDR2 reads LQKENI. The V gene lost 2 bases and the J gene lost 3 bases, with 10 bases spanning the gap. The CDR3 DNA reads as TGTGCCAGCTCACCAGAGAGGGCTTACACTGAAGCTTTCTTT. Translated: CASSPERAYTEAFF.

This clone was recorded once. CDR3 nucleotide sequence: TGTGCCAGCAGCCAAGCAGGGGTTAACTATGGCTACACCTTC. Protein product: CASSQAGVNYGYTF. V is TRBV3-1 (or the pseudogene TRBV3-2) and J is TRBJ1-2, with a tentative D call TRBD1 (6 bases). Germline V CDR1 and CDR2: LGHDT, YNNKEL (reference sequence). CDR3 length: 14 residues. The V end lost 1 base, the J end lost 1 base, and 7 bases lay between the germline ends.

This rearrangement joins TRBV9 to TRBJ2-7; D unresolved. The CDR3 consists of 15 residues. Trimming shortened V by 2 bases and J by 0 bases, and 12 bases separated the two germline ends. Germline V gene lookup returns CDR1 SGDLS and CDR2 YYNGEE. DNA for the CDR3: TGTGCCAGCAGCGTCCACTCGGGTAGCTCCTACGAGCAGTACTTC. This translates into CASSVHSGSSYEQYF.

J is TRBJ2-7 and V is TRBV3-1 (or the pseudogene TRBV3-2); D perhaps matches TRBD2 (5 bases). The CDR3 consists of 12 residues. V was clipped by 7 bases and J by 4 bases, with 11 bases between them. Germline assignment: CDR1 LGHDT and CDR2 YNNKEL (reference sequence). The CDR3 spells CASTGEIYEQYF. The CDR3 coding sequence is TGTGCCAGCACCGGGGAGATTTACGAGCAGTACTTC.

The CDR3: CASSFPVSAGNTIYF. The DNA for the CDR3 is TGTGCCAGCAGCTTTCCCGTAAGCGCTGGAAACACCATATATTTT. This chain connects TRBV5-8 to TRBJ1-3; no clear D gene. Deletions cut 2 bases from V and 2 bases from J, with 11 bases between. The CDR3 contains 15 residues. Germline-derived CDR1 and CDR2 are SGHTS and YDEGEE.

This clone was recorded once. The chain employs TRBV6-5 and TRBJ1-2; 10 bases map to TRBD1. The CDR3 is made up of 15 amino acids. The germline CDR1 and CDR2 sequences are MNHEY and SVGAGI. The J segment lost 5 bases and the V segment lost 6 bases, leaving 9 bases of the junction unmatched. CDR3 in DNA: TGTGCCAGCAGGCGACAGGGGGCTTGGAAGTATGGCTACACCTTC. As protein: CASRRQGAWKYGYTF.

The rearrangement joins TRBV19 to TRBJ1-5; TRBD1 matches at 9 bases. CDR3 length: 22 amino acids. The V segment lost 5 bases and the J segment 2 bases; nucleotides outside the gene matches: 25. Germline loops: CDR1 LNHDA, CDR2 SQIVND (reference sequence). In DNA, the CDR3 is TGTGCCAGTAGTCCATATCAAAGCCCGGGACAGGGAACGGCCTTTGGCAATCAGCCCCAGCATTTT. Translation gives CASSPYQSPGQGTAFGNQPQHF.